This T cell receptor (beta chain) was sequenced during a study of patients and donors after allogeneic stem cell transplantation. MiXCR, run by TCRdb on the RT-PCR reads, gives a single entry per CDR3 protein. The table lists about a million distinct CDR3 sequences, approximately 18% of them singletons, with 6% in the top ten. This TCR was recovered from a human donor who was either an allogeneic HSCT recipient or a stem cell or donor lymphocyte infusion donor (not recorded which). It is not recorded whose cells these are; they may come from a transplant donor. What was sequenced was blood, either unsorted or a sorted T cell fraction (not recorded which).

The DNA of the CDR3 is TGTGCCAGCAGTTACATAGATGGCTACACCTTC. This gives the protein CASSYIDGYTF. This sequence joins TRBV6-6 and TRBJ1-2; no definite D call. This CDR3 spans 11 amino acids. Germline V CDR1 and CDR2: MNHNY, SVGAGI (reference sequence). Deletions cut 2 bases from V and 6 bases from J, with 4 bases between.